The 31 T cell receptor beta chains listed next were all sequenced from one sample in a study of human T cells and chemical hapten exposure. Time point indicated: pre-sensitization, week 0. Treatment denoted: therapeutic diphenylcyclopropenone sensitization with weekly scalp DPC. TCRdb independently ran MiXCR on the RACE reads; one entry per CDR3 protein. Found here are 300,000 to 450,000 distinct CDR3 sequences, approximately 5.1% of them singletons; the top ten hold approximately 2.8%. The sample in question was whole blood, obtained in connection with sensitization to the hapten diphenylcyclopropenone (DPC). Receptor source: a woman between 50 and 59 years old with alopecia areata. Some clones in this sample may be carry-over from other donors' samples.

This clonotype was observed many times. The chain is built from TRBV10-3 and TRBJ2-3; D is ambiguous. The CDR3 sequence is 12 residues long. Trimming pared 4 bases from V and 6 bases from J, leaving 8 bases between. Germline V gives CDR1 ENHRY, CDR2 SYGVKD. The CDR3 loop is CAISVDEDTQYF. The CDR3 bases are TGTGCCATCAGTGTCGATGAGGATACGCAGTATTTT.

This clonotype was seen only a few times. The chain is built from TRBV3-1 and TRBJ2-7, with TRBD1 matching 8 bases. CDR3 size: 18 residues. V was pared by 1 base and J by 6 bases, with 17 bases of the junction left unmatched. CDR1 is LGHDT, CDR2 YNNKEL, per germline (reference sequence). The CDR3, as DNA: TGTGCCAGCAGCCAAGTAGGGCACGGACAGGGAAGAGGTCTCGAGCAGTACTTC. It yields the protein CASSQVGHGQGRGLEQYF.

The chain couples TRBV7-2 to TRBJ1-3; possibly TRBD1 for D (6 bases). Trimming took off 4 bases at V and 4 bases at J, with 14 bases between the two ends. The CDR3 runs 15 residues. Germline V gene lookup returns CDR1 SGHTA and CDR2 FQGNSA. The CDR3 sequence: CASSSTQGSGNTIYF. The CDR3 coding sequence is TGTGCCAGCAGCTCAACACAGGGCTCCGGAAACACCATATATTTT. The whole variable domain, filled in from reference TRBV7-2 and TRBJ1-3, reads GAGVSQSPSNKVTEKGKDVELRCDPISGHTALYWYRQSLGQGLEFLIYFQGNSAPDKSGLPSDRFSAERTGGSVSTLTIQRTQQEDSAVYLCASSSTQGSGNTIYFGEGSWLTVV.

This clonotype was recorded a few times. The CDR3 loop is CASSLGHGYTF. As DNA, the CDR3 is TGCGCCAGCAGCTTAGGTCATGGCTACACCTTC. The chain is built from TRBV5-1 and TRBJ1-2; D is ambiguous. The germline V and J ends were trimmed by 2 bases and 6 bases, with 5 bases remaining between them. The CDR3 has 11 residues. Germline V gives CDR1 SGHRS, CDR2 YFSETQ.

The V call is TRBV7-2, the J call TRBJ1-2; 8 nucleotides line up with TRBD1. J gave up 3 bases and V 5 bases, and 11 bases lay outside the gene matches. The CDR3 extends over 16 amino acids. Germline values: CDR1 SGHTA, CDR2 FQGNSA. CDR3 residues: CASSPSTGVFDYGYTF. In DNA, the CDR3 is TGTGCCAGCAGCCCTTCGACAGGGGTATTCGACTATGGCTACACCTTC.

This clonotype was counted many times. This sequence joins TRBV20-1 and TRBJ2-7; no definite D call. V dropped 7 bases and J dropped 0 bases, with 10 bases sitting between them. The CDR3 has 12 residues. Germline-derived CDR1 and CDR2 are DFQATT and SNEGSKA (reference sequence). In DNA, the CDR3 is TGCAGTGTGGCCGCCGGCTCCTACGAGCAGTACTTC. As protein: CSVAAGSYEQYF.

This clonotype occurred a few times. The chain joins TRBV18 to TRBJ1-1; TRBD1 matches 8 bases. Per the germline V gene, CDR1 is KGHSH and CDR2 is LQKENI. The CDR3 covers 13 residues. Trimming at V came to 3 bases and at J to 5 bases, leaving 2 bases not matched to a gene. For the CDR3, the DNA is TGTGCCAGCTCACCTCAGGGGGCAACTGAAGCTTTCTTT. This translates into CASSPQGATEAFF.

This clonotype appeared many times. The chain carries TRBV15 and TRBJ1-5; 7 nucleotides agree with TRBD1. V shed 4 bases, J shed 4 bases, and the junction held 13 bases outside the gene matches. The CDR3 covers 17 residues. Germline CDR1 reads LNHNV; CDR2 reads YYDKDF (reference sequence). CDR3 protein: CATSTGSGGLANQPQHF. The CDR3 DNA sequence: TGTGCCACCAGCACCGGCTCAGGGGGTCTAGCAAATCAGCCCCAGCATTTT.

Ten or more counts support this clonotype. The J gene is TRBJ1-1, the V gene TRBV15, with 9 bases aligning to TRBD1. V dropped 4 bases and J dropped 4; count of bases not matched to a gene: 16. Germline V gene lookup returns CDR1 LNHNV and CDR2 YYDKDF (reference sequence). The CDR3 has 18 amino acids. CDR3 coding DNA: TGTGCCACCAGCAAGGGACAGGGTATCAGGGCATTCGGCACTGAAGCTTTCTTT. Its translation: CATSKGQGIRAFGTEAFF. The full variable domain, with the rest looked up from reference TRBV15 and TRBJ1-1, is DAMVIQNPRYQVTQFGKPVTLSCSQTLNHNVMYWYQQKSSQAPKLLFHYYDKDFNNEADTPDNFQSRRPNTSFCFLDIRSPGLGDTAMYLCATSKGQGIRAFGTEAFFGQGTRLTVV.

This rearrangement joins TRBV25-1 to TRBJ1-5, with D maybe TRBD1 (6 bases). CDR3 length equals 14 residues. Germline CDR1 and CDR2: MGHDK and SYGVNS. V was pared by 2 bases and J by 3 bases, with 8 bases between. CDR3 region: CASSETGYNQPQHF. In DNA form, the CDR3 reads TGTGCCAGCAGTGAAACAGGGTACAATCAGCCCCAGCATTTT.

This clonotype has more than one count but fewer than ten. The V and J genes are TRBV27 and TRBJ2-2; D is perhaps TRBD1 (5 bases). The CDR3 sequence is 16 residues long. The V gene lost 8 bases and the J gene lost 4 bases, with 20 bases spanning the gap. Germline CDR1 reads MNHEY; CDR2 reads SMNVEV (reference sequence). The CDR3 protein is CASALTAGRTTGELFF. The CDR3 nucleotides are TGTGCCAGCGCCCTTACCGCAGGGCGAACCACCGGGGAGCTGTTTTTT.

The genes are TRBV28 and TRBJ2-7; TRBD1 matches 9 bases. CDR1 MDHEN and CDR2 SYDVKM come from the germline V gene. The CDR3 has 14 residues. Germline trimming cut 5 bases from V and 4 bases from J; bases unmatched to any gene: 6. The CDR3 reads CASSPTGGRYEQYF. The CDR3 DNA follows: TGTGCCAGCAGTCCGACAGGGGGACGGTACGAGCAGTACTTC.

This clonotype was detected ten times or more. The chain links TRBV5-6 to TRBJ1-6, with a weak D call TRBD1 (6 bases). Germline CDR1 SGHDT, CDR2 YYEEEE. V gave up 1 base and J gave up 10 bases, with 9 bases separating them. CDR3 length: 13 residues. The CDR3 here is CASSLLGASPLHF. The CDR3 coding sequence is TGTGCCAGCAGCTTGTTGGGGGCCTCACCCCTCCACTTT.

The CDR3 loop reads CASSATGVGEQFF. The CDR3, as DNA: TGTGCCAGCAGCGCTACAGGGGTTGGAGAGCAGTTCTTC. This rearrangement joins TRBV9 to TRBJ2-1; TRBD1 matches at 7 bases. The CDR3 loop spans 13 amino acids. Per germline, CDR1 SGDLS and CDR2 YYNGEE. V lost 3 bases and J lost 10; bases outside the gene matches: 7. Looking up the rest from reference TRBV9 and TRBJ2-1 gives the full variable domain: DSGVTQTPKHLITATGQRVTLRCSPRSGDLSVYWYQQSLDQGLQFLIQYYNGEERAKGNILERFSAQQFPDLHSELNLSSLELGDSALYFCASSATGVGEQFFGPGTRLTVL.

This clonotype was seen a handful of times. The chain combines TRBV12-3 or TRBV12-4 with TRBJ2-2; D not certain. Trimming removed 7 bases at V and 5 bases at J, with 11 bases between. The CDR3 has 13 residues. The CDR3 region is CASIIGGTGELFF. Here the CDR3 DNA reads TGTGCCAGCATCATTGGTGGGACCGGGGAGCTGTTTTTT.

This clonotype was seen ten or more times. The V gene is TRBV6-5, the J gene TRBJ2-7; no firm D call. The germline CDR1 and CDR2 sequences are MNHEY and SVGAGI. Trimming removed 4 bases from V and 2 bases from J, with 12 bases in between. CDR3 length: 14 residues. CDR3 amino acids: CASSSSPRAYEQYF. The CDR3 DNA reads as TGTGCCAGCAGTTCCTCACCCCGAGCCTACGAGCAGTACTTC.

In this sample, this clonotype turned up a few times. This rearrangement joins TRBV10-3 to TRBJ1-5; D gene unclear. V lost 0 bases, J lost 3 bases, and 15 bases lay in between. This CDR3 has 17 residues. The V gene's germline CDR1 is ENHRY and CDR2 SYGVKD. DNA for the CDR3: TGTGCCATCAGTGAGTCTGGGCCCGGACCTACCAATCAGCCCCAGCATTTT. Its translation: CAISESGPGPTNQPQHF.

This clonotype was recorded at least ten times. The J gene is TRBJ1-2, the V gene TRBV3-1; TRBD1 is a possible D gene (6 bases). Deletions cut 1 base from V and 4 bases from J, with 10 bases between. This CDR3 region has 14 residues. CDR1 is LGHDT and CDR2 is YNNKEL in the germline V gene (reference sequence). The CDR3 sequence is CASSQGDRIYGYTF. The CDR3, as DNA: TGTGCCAGCAGCCAAGGAGACAGGATCTATGGCTACACCTTC.

This clonotype came up a few times. The chain employs TRBV28 and TRBJ1-2, with D unclear. The V and J ends lost 8 bases and 4 bases respectively, with 8 bases between them. The V gene's germline CDR1 is MDHEN and CDR2 SYDVKM. CDR3 length: 11 residues. The CDR3 spells CASGRIYGYTF. The CDR3 bases are TGTGCCAGCGGGCGGATCTATGGCTACACCTTC.

In its sample, this clonotype was seen a few times. This sequence joins TRBV28 and TRBJ1-2, with D uncertain. The CDR3 loop spans 14 amino acids. Germline loops: CDR1 MDHEN, CDR2 SYDVKM. V was pared by 4 bases and J by 6 bases, with 15 bases between. The CDR3 protein is CASSSQYVLDGYTF. Written as DNA, the CDR3 is TGTGCCAGCAGTTCTCAATACGTGTTGGATGGCTACACCTTC.

The V and J genes are TRBV12-3 or TRBV12-4 and TRBJ1-4, with D possibly matching TRBD1 (5 bases). V dropped 8 bases and J dropped 3 bases, with 10 bases sitting between them. The length of the CDR3 is 13 residues. CDR3 DNA: TGTGCCAGCTGGGGCAGTTCTAATGAAAAACTGTTTTTT. It encodes CASWGSSNEKLFF.

The chain employs TRBV28 and TRBJ2-3; 10 bases align to TRBD2. There are 15 residues in the CDR3. With V trimmed by 4 bases and J by 5 bases, 6 bases remained unmatched. Germline V gene data show CDR1 as MDHEN and CDR2 as SYDVKM. CDR3 sequence: CASSWGLAIQDTQYF. The CDR3 DNA sequence: TGTGCCAGCAGTTGGGGACTAGCGATCCAAGATACGCAGTATTTT.

This clonotype has a count of ten or more. V is TRBV6-6 and J is TRBJ1-1; D ambiguous. The CDR3 contains 14 residues. In germline, CDR1 is MNHNY, CDR2 SVGAGI (reference sequence). V lost 4 bases and J 5 bases, leaving 14 bases between the germline ends. CDR3 sequence reads: CASSWDAGGTEAFF. The CDR3 bases are TGTGCCAGCAGTTGGGATGCCGGAGGGACTGAAGCTTTCTTT.

This clonotype was detected only a few times. V usage is TRBV6-5 and J usage is TRBJ1-1; tentative D call: TRBD1 (6 bases). This CDR3 comprises 17 residues. Trimming took 0 bases from V and 1 from J, leaving 15 bases between them. The germline CDR1 and CDR2 sequences are MNHEY and SVGAGI. DNA of the CDR3: TGTGCCAGCAGTTACTCCATGTATGGGGGCGGGAACACTGAAGCTTTCTTT. This codes for CASSYSMYGGGNTEAFF.

This clonotype was seen a few times. This chain joins TRBV27 and TRBJ1-6; D gene unclear. The CDR3 has 13 residues. The V and J ends lost 8 bases and 9 bases respectively, with 14 bases between them. Germline lookup yields CDR1 MNHEY and CDR2 SMNVEV (reference sequence). CDR3 sequence: CASSRGLGSPLHF. The CDR3, as DNA: TGTGCCAGCTCGCGAGGGTTAGGTTCACCCCTCCACTTT.

This clonotype has a handful of counts. The chain recombines TRBV28 with TRBJ1-3, with no clear D. Trimming shortened V by 7 bases and J by 6 bases, and 10 bases separated the two germline ends. Germline loops: CDR1 MDHEN, CDR2 SYDVKM. This CDR3 contains 12 residues. This CDR3 reads CASTTSVNTIYF. CDR3 nucleotide sequence: TGTGCCAGCACCACCAGTGTAAACACCATATATTTT.

This clonotype was seen ten or more times. The chain is built from TRBV6-2 or TRBV6-3 and TRBJ2-1; TRBD2 might be the D (6 bases). The CDR3 contains 12 residues. Per germline, CDR1 MNHEY and CDR2 SVGEGT. The DNA of the CDR3 is TGTGCGGGGGGAGTCTCCTACAATGAGCAGTTCTTC. It encodes CAGGVSYNEQFF.

This clonotype was seen repeatedly, ten times or more. The chain has TRBV7-2 and TRBJ1-2, with D unresolved. The CDR3 is 12 residues long. Germline values: CDR1 SGHTA, CDR2 FQGNSA. V was pared by 2 bases and J by 7 bases, with 8 bases between. The CDR3 region is CASSLILGGYTF. In DNA, the CDR3 is TGTGCCAGCAGCTTAATTCTAGGTGGCTACACCTTC.

The chain employs TRBV20-1 and TRBJ2-7; 11 bases match TRBD2. The ends lost 5 bases at V and 6 bases at J; junction bases unmatched: 12. CDR1 and CDR2 (germline): DFQATT, SNEGSKA (reference sequence). The CDR3 length is 15 residues. The CDR3 bases are TGCAGTGCTCCGGACTTACTAGCGGGAGAGGGCGAGCAGTACTTC. Protein product: CSAPDLLAGEGEQYF.

In its sample, this clonotype was seen a few times. This chain links TRBV6-5 with TRBJ2-3, with 8 bases that match TRBD1. Germline loops: CDR1 MNHEY, CDR2 SVGAGI. The V segment lost 6 bases and the J segment 3 bases; nucleotides outside the gene matches: 5. The CDR3 has 14 residues. The CDR3 DNA sequence: TGTGCCAGCAGCCCGGACAGGGAGACAGATACGCAGTATTTT. Residues: CASSPDRETDTQYF.

This clonotype has more than one count but fewer than ten. The rearrangement uses TRBV28 and TRBJ1-1; 8 bases line up with TRBD1. The CDR3 has 14 residues. The germline gives CDR1 MDHEN, CDR2 SYDVKM. J was trimmed by 3 bases and V by 7 bases; bases with no gene match: 7. DNA of the CDR3: TGTGCCAGCATTTTGAGACAGGGGCACACTGAAGCTTTCTTT. It codes for CASILRQGHTEAFF.